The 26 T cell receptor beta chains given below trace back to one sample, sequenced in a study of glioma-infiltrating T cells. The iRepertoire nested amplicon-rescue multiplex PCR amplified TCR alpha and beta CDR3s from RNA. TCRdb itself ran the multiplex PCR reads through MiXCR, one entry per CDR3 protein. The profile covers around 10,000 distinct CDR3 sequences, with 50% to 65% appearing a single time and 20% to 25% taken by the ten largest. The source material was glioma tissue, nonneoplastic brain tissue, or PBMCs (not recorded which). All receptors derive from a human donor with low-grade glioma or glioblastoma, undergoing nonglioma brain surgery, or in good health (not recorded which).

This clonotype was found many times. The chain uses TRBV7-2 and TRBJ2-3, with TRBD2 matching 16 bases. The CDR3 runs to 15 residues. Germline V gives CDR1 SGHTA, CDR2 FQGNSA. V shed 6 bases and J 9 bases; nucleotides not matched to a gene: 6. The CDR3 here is CASSLGTSGRATQYF. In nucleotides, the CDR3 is TGTGCCAGCAGTCTCGGGACTAGCGGGAGGGCAACGCAGTATTTT.

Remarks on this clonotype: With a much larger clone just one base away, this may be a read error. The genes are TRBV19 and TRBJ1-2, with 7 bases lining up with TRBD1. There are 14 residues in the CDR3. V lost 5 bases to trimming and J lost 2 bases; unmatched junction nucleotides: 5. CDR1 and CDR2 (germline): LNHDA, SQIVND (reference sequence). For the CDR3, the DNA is TGTGCCAGTAGTCTCGCAGGGGGAAACTATGGCTACACCTTC. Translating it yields CASSLAGGNYGYTF.

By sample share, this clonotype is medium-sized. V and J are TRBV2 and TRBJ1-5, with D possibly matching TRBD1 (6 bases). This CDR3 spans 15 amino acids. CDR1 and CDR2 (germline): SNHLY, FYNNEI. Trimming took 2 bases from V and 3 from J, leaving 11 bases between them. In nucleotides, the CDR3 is TGTGCCAGCAGTGAAACCGGACAGTCCAATCAGCCCCAGCATTTT. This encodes CASSETGQSNQPQHF. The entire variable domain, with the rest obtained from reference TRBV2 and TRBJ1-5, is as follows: EPEVTQTPSHQVTQMGQEVILRCVPISNHLYFYWYRQILGQKVEFLVSFYNNEISEKSEIFDDQFSVERPDGSNFTLKIRSTKLEDSAMYFCASSETGQSNQPQHFGDGTRLSIL.

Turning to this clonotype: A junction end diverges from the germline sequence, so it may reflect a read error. Here the CDR3 reads CASRGDTGNYCYTF. Here the CDR3 DNA reads TGTGCCAGCAGGGGGGACACCGGGAACTATTGCTACACCTTC. The genes are TRBV2 and TRBJ1-2; weak D call: TRBD1 (6 bases). CDR3 length: 14 amino acids. Germline V lookup: CDR1 SNHLY, CDR2 FYNNEI.

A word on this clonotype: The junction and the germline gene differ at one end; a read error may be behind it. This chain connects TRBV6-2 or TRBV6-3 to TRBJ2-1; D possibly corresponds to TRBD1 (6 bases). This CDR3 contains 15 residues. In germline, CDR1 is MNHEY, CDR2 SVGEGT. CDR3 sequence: CTSSTGLGSAYEQFF. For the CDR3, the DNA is TGTACCAGCAGTACAGGGTTAGGTAGTGCGTATGAGCAGTTCTTC.

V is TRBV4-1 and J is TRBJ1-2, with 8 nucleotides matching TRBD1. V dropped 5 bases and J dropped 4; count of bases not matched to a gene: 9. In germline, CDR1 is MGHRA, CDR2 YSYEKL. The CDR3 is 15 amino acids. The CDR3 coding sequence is TGCGCCAGCAGCGAGGGGACAGGAGCTAGCTATGGCTACACCTTC. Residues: CASSEGTGASYGYTF.

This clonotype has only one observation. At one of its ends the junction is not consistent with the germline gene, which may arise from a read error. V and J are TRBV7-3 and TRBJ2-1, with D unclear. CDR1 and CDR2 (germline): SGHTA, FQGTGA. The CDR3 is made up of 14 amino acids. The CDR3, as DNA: TGCGCCAGCAGCCCCTCCGCATGGCAAAATGAGCAGTTCTTC. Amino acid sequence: CASSPSAWQNEQFF.

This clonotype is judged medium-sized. This CDR3 reads CASSLWAGGQDTQYF. CDR3 nucleotide sequence: TGTGCCAGCAGTTTATGGGCAGGGGGGCAAGATACGCAGTATTTT. The rearrangement uses TRBV28 and TRBJ2-3; tentatively, D is TRBD1 (7 bases). This CDR3 region has 15 residues. Per the germline V gene, CDR1 is MDHEN and CDR2 is SYDVKM. The V gene lost 0 bases and the J gene lost 5 bases, with 12 bases spanning the gap.

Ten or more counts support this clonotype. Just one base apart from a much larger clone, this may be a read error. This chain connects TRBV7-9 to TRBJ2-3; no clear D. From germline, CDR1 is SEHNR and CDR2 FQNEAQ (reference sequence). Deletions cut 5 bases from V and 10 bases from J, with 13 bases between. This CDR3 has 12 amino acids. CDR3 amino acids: CASSLDLEAQYF. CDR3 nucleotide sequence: TGTGCCAGCAGCCTCGACCTTGAGGCGCAGTATTTT.

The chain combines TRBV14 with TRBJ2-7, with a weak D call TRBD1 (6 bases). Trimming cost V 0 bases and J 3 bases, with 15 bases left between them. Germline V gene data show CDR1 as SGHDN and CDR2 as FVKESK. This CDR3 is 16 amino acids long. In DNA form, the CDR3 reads TGTGCCAGCAGCCAAGAAAGGGGGACACTACTCTACGAGCAGTACTTC. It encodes CASSQERGTLLYEQYF.

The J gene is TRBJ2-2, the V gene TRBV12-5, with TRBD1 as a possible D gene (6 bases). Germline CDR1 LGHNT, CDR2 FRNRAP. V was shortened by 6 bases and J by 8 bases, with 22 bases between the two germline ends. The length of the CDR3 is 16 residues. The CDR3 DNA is TGTGCTAGTGGAACCCAGGGGTCGAGGAAAGCAGGGGAGCTGTTTTTT. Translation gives CASGTQGSRKAGELFF.

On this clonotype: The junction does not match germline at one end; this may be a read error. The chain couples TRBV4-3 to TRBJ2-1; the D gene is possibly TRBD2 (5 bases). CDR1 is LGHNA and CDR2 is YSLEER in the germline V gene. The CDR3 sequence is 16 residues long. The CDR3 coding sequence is TGCGCCAGCAGCCAAGATACCGGGAAAGGCCTCAATGAGCGGTTCTTC. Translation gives CASSQDTGKGLNERFF.

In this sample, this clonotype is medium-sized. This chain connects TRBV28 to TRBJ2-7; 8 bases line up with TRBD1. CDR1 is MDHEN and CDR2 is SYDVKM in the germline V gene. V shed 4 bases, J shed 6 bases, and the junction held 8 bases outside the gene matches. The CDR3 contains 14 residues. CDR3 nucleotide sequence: TGTGCCAGCAGTTCAGGGGGCCCTACGGCCGAGCAGTACTTC. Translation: CASSSGGPTAEQYF.

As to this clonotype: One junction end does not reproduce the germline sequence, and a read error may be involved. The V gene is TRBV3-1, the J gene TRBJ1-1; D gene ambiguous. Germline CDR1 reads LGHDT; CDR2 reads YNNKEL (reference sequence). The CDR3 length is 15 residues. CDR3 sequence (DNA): TGTGCCAGCAGACAAGTGGGTCAAGGTCTCACTGAAGCTTTCTTT. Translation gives CASRQVGQGLTEAFF.

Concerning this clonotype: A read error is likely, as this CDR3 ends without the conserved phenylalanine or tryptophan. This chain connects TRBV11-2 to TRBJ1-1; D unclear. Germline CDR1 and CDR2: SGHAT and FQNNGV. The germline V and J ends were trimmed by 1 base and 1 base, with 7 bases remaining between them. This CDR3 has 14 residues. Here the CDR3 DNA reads TGTGCCAGCAGCTTAGCCGGAAGGAACACTGAAGCTTTCCTC. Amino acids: CASSLAGRNTEAFL.

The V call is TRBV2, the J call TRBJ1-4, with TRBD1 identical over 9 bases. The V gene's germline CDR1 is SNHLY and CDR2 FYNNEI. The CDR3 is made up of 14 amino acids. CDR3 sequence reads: CDRSGQGIEEKLFF. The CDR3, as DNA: TGTGACAGAAGTGGACAGGGGATCGAGGAAAAACTGTTTTTT.

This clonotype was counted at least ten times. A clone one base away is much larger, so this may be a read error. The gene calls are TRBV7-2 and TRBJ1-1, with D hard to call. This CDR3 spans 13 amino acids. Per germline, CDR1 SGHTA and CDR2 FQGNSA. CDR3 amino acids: CAGSRTNVAGAFF. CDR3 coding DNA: TGTGCCGGCAGCCGGACGAACGTGGCTGGAGCTTTCTTT.

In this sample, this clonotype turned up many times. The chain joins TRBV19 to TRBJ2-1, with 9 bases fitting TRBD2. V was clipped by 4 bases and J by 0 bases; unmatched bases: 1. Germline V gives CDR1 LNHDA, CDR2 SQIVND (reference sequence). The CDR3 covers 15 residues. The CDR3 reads CASSTSGDSYNEQFF. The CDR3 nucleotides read TGTGCCAGTAGTACTAGCGGGGACTCCTACAATGAGCAGTTCTTC.

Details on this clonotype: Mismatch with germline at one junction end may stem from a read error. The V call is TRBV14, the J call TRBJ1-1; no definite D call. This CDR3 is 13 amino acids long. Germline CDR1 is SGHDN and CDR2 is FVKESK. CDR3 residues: CASSKTQCTEAFF. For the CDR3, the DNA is TGTGCTAGCAGCAAAACACAGTGCACTGAAGCTTTCTTT. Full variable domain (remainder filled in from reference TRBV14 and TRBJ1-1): EAGVTQFPSHSVIEKGQTVTLRCDPISGHDNLYWYRRVMGKEIKFLLHFVKESKQDESGMPNNRFLAERTGGTYSTLKVQPAELEDSGVYFCASSKTQCTEAFFGQGTRLTVV.

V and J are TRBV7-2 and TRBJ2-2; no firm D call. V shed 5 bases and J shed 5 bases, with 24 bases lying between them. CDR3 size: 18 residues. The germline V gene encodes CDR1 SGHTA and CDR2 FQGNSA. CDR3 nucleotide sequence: TGTGCCAGCAGCGTTCAACCACGTCGGGCGACTTCAACCGGGGAGCTGTTTTTT. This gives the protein CASSVQPRRATSTGELFF.

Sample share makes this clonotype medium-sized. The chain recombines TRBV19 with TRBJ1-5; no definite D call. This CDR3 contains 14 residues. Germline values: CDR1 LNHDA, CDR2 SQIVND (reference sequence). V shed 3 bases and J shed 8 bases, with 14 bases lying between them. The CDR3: CASSMGLSREPQHF. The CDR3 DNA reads TGTGCCAGTAGTATGGGTCTTTCCCGGGAGCCCCAGCATTTT.

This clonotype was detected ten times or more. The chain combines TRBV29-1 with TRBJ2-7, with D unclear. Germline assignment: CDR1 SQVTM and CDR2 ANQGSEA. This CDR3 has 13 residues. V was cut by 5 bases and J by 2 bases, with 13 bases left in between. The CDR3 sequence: CSVKKDAPYEQYF. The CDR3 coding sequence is TGCAGCGTTAAAAAGGACGCACCCTACGAGCAGTACTTC.

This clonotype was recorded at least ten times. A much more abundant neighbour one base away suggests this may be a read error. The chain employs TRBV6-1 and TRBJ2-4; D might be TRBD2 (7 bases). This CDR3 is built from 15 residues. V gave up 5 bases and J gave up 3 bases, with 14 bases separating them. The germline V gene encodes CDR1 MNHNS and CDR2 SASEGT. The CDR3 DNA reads TGTGCCAGCAGTTTAGGGGGGAGGGGCAAAAACATTCAGTACTTC. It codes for CASSLGGRGKNIQYF.

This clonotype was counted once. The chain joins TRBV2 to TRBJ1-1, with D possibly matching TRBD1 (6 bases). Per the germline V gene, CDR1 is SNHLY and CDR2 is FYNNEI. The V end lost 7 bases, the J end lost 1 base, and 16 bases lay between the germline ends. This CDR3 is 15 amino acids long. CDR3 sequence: CASIEFRGSNTEAFF. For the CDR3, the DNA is TGTGCCAGCATTGAGTTCAGGGGCTCGAACACTGAAGCTTTCTTT.

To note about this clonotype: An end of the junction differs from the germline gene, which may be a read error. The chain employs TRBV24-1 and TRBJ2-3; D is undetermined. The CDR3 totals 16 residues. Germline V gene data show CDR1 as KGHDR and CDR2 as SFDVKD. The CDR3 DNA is TGTGACACCAATGCGCCGGACCGATTGGGCACAGATACGCAGTATTTT. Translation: CDTNAPDRLGTDTQYF.

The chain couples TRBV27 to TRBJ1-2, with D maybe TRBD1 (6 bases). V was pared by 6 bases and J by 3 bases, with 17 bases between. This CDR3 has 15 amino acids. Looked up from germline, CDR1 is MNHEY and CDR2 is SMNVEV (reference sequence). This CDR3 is CASRRQEKGDYGYTF. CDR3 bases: TGTGCCAGCAGGAGACAGGAAAAGGGGGACTATGGCTACACCTTC.